This T cell receptor (beta chain) was obtained from a study of shared clonotypes between healthy human individuals. Per germline, CDR1 MGHRA and CDR2 YSYEKL. The V segment lost 2 bases and the J segment 3 bases; nucleotides outside the gene matches: 9. This CDR3 is 16 amino acids long. CD45RO negativity and positive selection for CCR7 defined naive CD8 cells, a population that excluded terminally differentiated effector memory CD45RA+ cells. TCRdb keeps only in-frame clones here, not all; method: immunoSEQ multiplex PCR. This table holds 1.5 million to 2.5 million clones, about 95% found once. The gene calls are TRBV4-1 and TRBJ2-7; TRBD1 matches at 8 bases. The material sequenced was naive CD8+ T cells sorted from blood. The source of this sequence is a man between 18 and 29 years old in good health. The CDR3 DNA reads TGCGCCAGCAGCCAAACCCTCGGTACAGGGGGCTACGAGCAGTACTTC. Translating gives CASSQTLGTGGYEQYF.